The sequence of this T cell receptor (beta chain) was determined in a study of T cells after yellow fever vaccination. Universal primer sites and UMIs were introduced during 5'RACE template-switching synthesis of TCR cDNA. MiXCR was run by TCRdb on the 5' RACE reads, yielding one entry per CDR3 protein. Here the sample spans about 320,000 distinct CDR3 sequences, approximately 4.5% being singletons. There are many counts of this clonotype. Its antigen is unknown. Study-wide results and caveats: Secondary responses were weaker yet peaked faster, day 5 versus 15. Only a minor proportion of clonotypes was detected across both CD4 and CD8 compartments. Researchers cautioned that FACS-sorted repertoires could harbor abundant clonotypes contaminating from the bulk population.

CDR1 and CDR2 (germline): SGHNT, YYREEE (reference sequence). Trimming pared 4 bases from V and 5 bases from J, leaving 20 bases between. The CDR3 totals 16 residues. The clonotype originates from a man younger than 30 who received the YFV17D yellow fever vaccine. Material: PBMCs, obtained 15 days after the yellow fever booster vaccination. The rearrangement uses TRBV5-4 and TRBJ2-3; D tentatively reads TRBD1 or TRBD2 (7 bases each). CDR3 residues: CASSQGGRGHGDTQYF. DNA of the CDR3: TGTGCCAGCAGCCAAGGTGGGAGGGGGCACGGAGATACGCAGTATTTT.